A selection of T cell receptor beta chains follows, all from one sample in a study of blood T cells in healthy people across ages. TCRdb re-called the 5' RACE reads through MiXCR, storing one row per CDR3 protein. The sample has approximately 900,000 distinct CDR3 sequences, around 29% seen once. The sample also formed part of further work on T cells of mothers and their children.

Sequencing was carried out using blood. The receptors stem from a woman aged 40 to 55 in good health. CDR3s include the opening cysteine and the closing phenylalanine or tryptophan. The order of the fields is V gene, J gene, clone size, D gene, CDR3 DNA, CDR3 protein. A D gene is named only where the DNA matches it firmly. Size is stated for part of the rows, as once, few or many counts, or as a class when the clone is expanded.

V gene: TRBV5-1; J gene: TRBJ2-1; clone size: .; D gene: TRBD2; CDR3 DNA: TGCGCCAGCAGCTTCCTCACGGGGGGGGACTACAATGAGCAGTTCTTC; CDR3 protein: CASSFLTGGDYNEQFF
V gene: TRBV7-8; J gene: TRBJ2-3; clone size: .; D gene: .; CDR3 DNA: TGTGCCAGCAGCTTGTCCCGGCTACCTCTTACAGATACGCAGTATTTT; CDR3 protein: CASSLSRLPLTDTQYF
V gene: TRBV28; J gene: TRBJ1-2; clone size: few; D gene: .; CDR3 DNA: TGTGCCAGCAGTTTTTCGGACGGGAGAAATGGCTACACCTTC; CDR3 protein: CASSFSDGRNGYTF
V gene: TRBV25-1; J gene: TRBJ1-1; clone size: .; D gene: .; CDR3 DNA: TGTGCCAGCAGTGCCCACAGGGTAGCGGGGGTGAACACTGAAGCTTTCTTT; CDR3 protein: CASSAHRVAGVNTEAFF
V gene: TRBV20-1; J gene: TRBJ2-1; clone size: once; D gene: .; CDR3 DNA: TGCAGTGCGAGAGTCGGGGTCAATGAGCAGTTCTTC; CDR3 protein: CSARVGVNEQFF
V gene: TRBV12-3/TRBV12-4; J gene: TRBJ1-2; clone size: many; D gene: .; CDR3 DNA: TGCGCCAGCAGCTTGCGGGGTAACTATGGCTACACCTTC; CDR3 protein: CASSLRGNYGYTF
V gene: TRBV7-2; J gene: TRBJ2-1; clone size: many; D gene: TRBD2; CDR3 DNA: TGTGCCAGCAGTTGGACTAGCGGGGGGGCTTCGGGCTGGAATGAGCAGTTCTTC; CDR3 protein: CASSWTSGGASGWNEQFF
V gene: TRBV12-3/TRBV12-4; J gene: TRBJ1-2; clone size: .; D gene: .; CDR3 DNA: TGTGCCAGCAGTTTTGGGCTACGCTATGGCTACACCTTC; CDR3 protein: CASSFGLRYGYTF
V gene: TRBV20-1; J gene: TRBJ2-3; clone size: few; D gene: .; CDR3 DNA: TGCAGTGCTAGAGACGACCTACAGGGCAGCACAGATACGCAGTATTTT; CDR3 protein: CSARDDLQGSTDTQYF
V gene: TRBV29-1; J gene: TRBJ1-4; clone size: few; D gene: .; CDR3 DNA: TGCAGCGTTGAACTTCCAGGGGAAGGGGAAAAACTGTTTTTT; CDR3 protein: CSVELPGEGEKLFF
V gene: TRBV29-1; J gene: TRBJ1-4; clone size: once; D gene: .; CDR3 DNA: TGCAGCGCATTGGACAGCCTAAAACTGTTTTTT; CDR3 protein: CSALDSLKLFF
V gene: TRBV7-3; J gene: TRBJ2-5; clone size: .; D gene: TRBD2; CDR3 DNA: TGTGCCAGCAGCCCCTTCAGCGGGGGGGCACATGAGCAGTACTTC; CDR3 protein: CASSPFSGGAHEQYF
V gene: TRBV7-2; J gene: TRBJ2-2; clone size: .; D gene: TRBD1; CDR3 DNA: TGTGCCAGCAGAACCGACAGGGTTGGTCTTGGGACCGGGGAGCTGTTTTTT; CDR3 protein: CASRTDRVGLGTGELFF
V gene: TRBV11-1; J gene: TRBJ2-3; clone size: .; D gene: TRBD1; CDR3 DNA: TGTGCCTGCAGCTTAAACCCGACAGGGGAGGCGGATACGCAGTATTTT; CDR3 protein: CACSLNPTGEADTQYF
V gene: TRBV28; J gene: TRBJ2-1; clone size: few; D gene: .; CDR3 DNA: TGTGCCAGCAGTTTGAGGGTCGACACCTACAATGAGCAGTTCTTC; CDR3 protein: CASSLRVDTYNEQFF
V gene: TRBV27; J gene: TRBJ1-4; clone size: .; D gene: TRBD1; CDR3 DNA: TGTGCCAGCAGTTGGCGACAGGGGCAGGGAGAAAAACTGTTTTTT; CDR3 protein: CASSWRQGQGEKLFF
V gene: TRBV15; J gene: TRBJ2-7; clone size: many; D gene: TRBD1; CDR3 DNA: TGTGCCACCAGCAGAGGGACAGGGGGCGAGTACGAGCAGTACTTC; CDR3 protein: CATSRGTGGEYEQYF
V gene: TRBV11-2; J gene: TRBJ2-7; clone size: many; D gene: .; CDR3 DNA: TGTGCCAGCAGCGAAGACAGCCATACCACCTACGAGCAGTACTTC; CDR3 protein: CASSEDSHTTYEQYF
V gene: TRBV21-1; J gene: TRBJ2-7; clone size: .; D gene: .; CDR3 DNA: TGTGCCAGCAGCACACGGACAGAGGCTTACTCCTACGAGCAGTACTTC; CDR3 protein: CASSTRTEAYSYEQYF
V gene: TRBV27; J gene: TRBJ2-7; clone size: few; D gene: .; CDR3 DNA: TGTGCCAGCAGTTTCGGTCATCAAATAACCTACGAGCAGTACTTC; CDR3 protein: CASSFGHQITYEQYF
V gene: TRBV5-5; J gene: TRBJ2-5; clone size: many; D gene: .; CDR3 DNA: TGTGCCAGCAGCTTGGTTGGAGGAGACCAAGAGACCCAGTACTTC; CDR3 protein: CASSLVGGDQETQYF
V gene: TRBV6-5; J gene: TRBJ2-1; clone size: .; D gene: .; CDR3 DNA: TGTGCCAGCACCTACGGAGGGGGGCGTCCCTACAATAAGCAGTTCTTC; CDR3 protein: CASTYGGGRPYNKQFF
V gene: TRBV7-3; J gene: TRBJ2-5; clone size: .; D gene: .; CDR3 DNA: TGTGCCAGCAGCTTAGGTTGGCGAGGGGGAGCTCGGGAGACCCAGTACTTC; CDR3 protein: CASSLGWRGGARETQYF
V gene: TRBV20-1; J gene: TRBJ1-5; clone size: many; D gene: .; CDR3 DNA: TGCAGTGCTGAACGACAGGGCAATCAGCCCCAGCATTTT; CDR3 protein: CSAERQGNQPQHF
V gene: TRBV12-3/TRBV12-4; J gene: TRBJ1-5; clone size: .; D gene: .; CDR3 DNA: TGTGCCAGCAGTTTAGACAGGGTCGGCAATCAGCCCCAGCATTTT; CDR3 protein: CASSLDRVGNQPQHF
V gene: TRBV27; J gene: TRBJ1-6; clone size: .; D gene: .; CDR3 DNA: TGTGCCAGCACTCCAGGGATCTCCTATAATTCACCCCTCCACTTT; CDR3 protein: CASTPGISYNSPLHF
V gene: TRBV5-1; J gene: TRBJ1-2; clone size: few; D gene: .; CDR3 DNA: TGCACCAGCAGCTCCCCTCAACAGGGAAACTATGGCTACACCTTC; CDR3 protein: CTSSSPQQGNYGYTF
V gene: TRBV7-9; J gene: TRBJ2-7; clone size: many; D gene: TRBD1; CDR3 DNA: TGTGCCAGCAGCTTAGTTGGGACAGGGCCCAACGAGCAGTACTTC; CDR3 protein: CASSLVGTGPNEQYF
V gene: TRBV12-3/TRBV12-4; J gene: TRBJ1-1; clone size: many; D gene: .; CDR3 DNA: TGTGCCAGCAGCTTACAGAAGAACACTGAAGCTTTCTTT; CDR3 protein: CASSLQKNTEAFF
V gene: TRBV6-5; J gene: TRBJ2-7; clone size: few; D gene: TRBD1; CDR3 DNA: TGTGCCAGCAGGGACAGGGGGCAGTACGAGCAGTACTTC; CDR3 protein: CASRDRGQYEQYF
V gene: TRBV5-6; J gene: TRBJ1-1; clone size: .; D gene: .; CDR3 DNA: TGTGCCAGCAGCCCGGTGGAACTTAGGAACACTGAAGCTTTCTTT; CDR3 protein: CASSPVELRNTEAFF